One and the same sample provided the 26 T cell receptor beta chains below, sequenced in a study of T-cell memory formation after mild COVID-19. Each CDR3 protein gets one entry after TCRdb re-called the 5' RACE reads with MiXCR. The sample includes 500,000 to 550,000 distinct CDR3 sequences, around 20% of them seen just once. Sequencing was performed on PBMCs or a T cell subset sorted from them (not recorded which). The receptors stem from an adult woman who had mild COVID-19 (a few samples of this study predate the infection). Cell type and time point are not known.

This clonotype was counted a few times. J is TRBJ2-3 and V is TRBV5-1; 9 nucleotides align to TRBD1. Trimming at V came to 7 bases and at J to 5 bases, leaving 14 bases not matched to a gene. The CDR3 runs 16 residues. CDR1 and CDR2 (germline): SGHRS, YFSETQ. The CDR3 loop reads CASWGSGTGYGDTQYF. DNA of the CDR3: TGCGCCAGCTGGGGGTCGGGGACAGGGTACGGAGATACGCAGTATTTT.

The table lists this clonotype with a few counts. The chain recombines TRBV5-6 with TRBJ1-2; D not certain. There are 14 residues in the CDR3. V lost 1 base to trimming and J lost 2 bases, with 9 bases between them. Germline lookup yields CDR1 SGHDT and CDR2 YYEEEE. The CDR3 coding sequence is TGTGCCAGCAGCTTGCTGGAGAGGAACTATGGCTACACCTTC. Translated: CASSLLERNYGYTF.

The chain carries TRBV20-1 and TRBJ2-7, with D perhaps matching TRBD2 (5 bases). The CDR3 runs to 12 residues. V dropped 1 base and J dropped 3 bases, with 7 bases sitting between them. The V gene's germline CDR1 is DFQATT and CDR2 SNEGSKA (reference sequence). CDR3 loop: CSARVGIYEQYF. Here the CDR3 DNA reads TGCAGTGCTAGAGTCGGGATCTACGAGCAGTACTTC.

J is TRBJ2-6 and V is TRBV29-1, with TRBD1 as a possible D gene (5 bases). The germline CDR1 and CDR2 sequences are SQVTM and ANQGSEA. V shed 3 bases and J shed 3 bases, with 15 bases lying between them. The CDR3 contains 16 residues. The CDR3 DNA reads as TGCAGCGTTGAGGGGCAGGGATGGTATGGGGCCAACGTCCTGACTTTC. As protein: CSVEGQGWYGANVLTF.

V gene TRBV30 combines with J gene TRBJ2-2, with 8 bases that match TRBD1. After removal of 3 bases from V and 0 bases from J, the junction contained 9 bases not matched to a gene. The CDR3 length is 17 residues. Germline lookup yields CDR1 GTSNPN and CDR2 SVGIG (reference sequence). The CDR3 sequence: CAWSVRMTGANTGELFF. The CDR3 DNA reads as TGTGCCTGGAGCGTACGGATGACAGGGGCGAACACCGGGGAGCTGTTTTTT.

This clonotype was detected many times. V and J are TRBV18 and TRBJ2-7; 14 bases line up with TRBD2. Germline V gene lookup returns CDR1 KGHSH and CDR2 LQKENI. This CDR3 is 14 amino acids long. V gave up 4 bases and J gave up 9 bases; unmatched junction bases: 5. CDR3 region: CASSLGLAGALQYF. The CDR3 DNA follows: TGTGCCAGCTCACTGGGACTAGCGGGAGCTTTGCAGTACTTC. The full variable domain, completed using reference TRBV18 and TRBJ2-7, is NAGVMQNPRHLVRRRGQEARLRCSPMKGHSHVYWYRQLPEEGLKFMVYLQKENIIDESGMPKERFSAEFPKEGPSILRIQQVVRGDSAAYFCASSLGLAGALQYFGPGTRLTVT.

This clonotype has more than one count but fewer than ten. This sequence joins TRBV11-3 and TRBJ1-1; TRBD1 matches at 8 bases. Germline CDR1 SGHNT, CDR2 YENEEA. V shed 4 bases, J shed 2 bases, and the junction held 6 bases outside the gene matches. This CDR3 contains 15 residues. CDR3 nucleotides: TGTGCCAGCAGCTCCTTGGACAGGGCTAACACTGAAGCTTTCTTT. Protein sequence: CASSSLDRANTEAFF.

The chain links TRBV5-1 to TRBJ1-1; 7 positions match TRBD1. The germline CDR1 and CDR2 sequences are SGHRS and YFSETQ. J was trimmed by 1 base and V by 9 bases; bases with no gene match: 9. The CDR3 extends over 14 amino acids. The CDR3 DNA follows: TGCGCCACCCGGACAGGCAAGGAGAACACTGAAGCTTTCTTT. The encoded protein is CATRTGKENTEAFF.

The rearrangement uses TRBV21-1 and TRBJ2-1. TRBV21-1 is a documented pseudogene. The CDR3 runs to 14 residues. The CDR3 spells CASSKGRFGDEQFF. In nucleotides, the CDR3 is TGTGCCAGCAGCAAAGGTCGGTTCGGCGATGAGCAGTTCTTC.

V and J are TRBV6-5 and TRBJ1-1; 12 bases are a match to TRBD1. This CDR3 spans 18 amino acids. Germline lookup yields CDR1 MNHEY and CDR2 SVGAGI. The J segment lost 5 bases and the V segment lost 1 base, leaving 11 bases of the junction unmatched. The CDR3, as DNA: TGTGCCAGCAGTTACTTGGTCCGGGACAGGGGGCGAAGAACTGAAGCTTTCTTT. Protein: CASSYLVRDRGRRTEAFF.

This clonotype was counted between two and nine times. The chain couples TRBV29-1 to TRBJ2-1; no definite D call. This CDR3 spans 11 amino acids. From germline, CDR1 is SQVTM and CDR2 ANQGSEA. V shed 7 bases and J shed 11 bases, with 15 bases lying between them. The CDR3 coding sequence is TGCAGCGCTCTGATAGTACAGAAGCAGTTCTTC. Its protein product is CSALIVQKQFF.

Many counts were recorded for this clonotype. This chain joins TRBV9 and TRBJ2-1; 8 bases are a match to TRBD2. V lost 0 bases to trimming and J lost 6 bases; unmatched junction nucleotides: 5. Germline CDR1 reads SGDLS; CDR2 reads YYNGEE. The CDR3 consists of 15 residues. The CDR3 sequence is CASSVGGLGLNEQFF. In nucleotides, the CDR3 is TGTGCCAGCAGCGTAGGGGGACTAGGGCTCAATGAGCAGTTCTTC.

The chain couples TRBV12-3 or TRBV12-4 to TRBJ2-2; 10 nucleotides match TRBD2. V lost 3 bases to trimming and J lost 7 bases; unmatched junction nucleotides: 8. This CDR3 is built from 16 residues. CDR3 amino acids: CASSFRAGGPIGELFF. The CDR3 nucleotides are TGTGCCAGCAGTTTCAGAGCGGGGGGGCCTATCGGGGAGCTGTTTTTT.

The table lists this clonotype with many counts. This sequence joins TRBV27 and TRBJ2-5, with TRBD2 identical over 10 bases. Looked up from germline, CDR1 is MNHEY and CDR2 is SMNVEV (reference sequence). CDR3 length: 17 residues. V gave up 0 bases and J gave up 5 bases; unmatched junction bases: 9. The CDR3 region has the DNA TGTGCCAGCAGTTTATCGACTGGGCCTAGCGGGAGTGAGACCCAGTACTTC. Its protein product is CASSLSTGPSGSETQYF.

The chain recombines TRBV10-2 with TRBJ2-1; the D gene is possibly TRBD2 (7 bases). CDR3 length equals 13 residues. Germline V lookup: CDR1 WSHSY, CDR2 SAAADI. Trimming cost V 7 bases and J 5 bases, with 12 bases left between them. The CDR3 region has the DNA TGCGCCAGCAAGGGGGGGATGGACAATGAGCAGTTCTTC. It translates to CASKGGMDNEQFF.

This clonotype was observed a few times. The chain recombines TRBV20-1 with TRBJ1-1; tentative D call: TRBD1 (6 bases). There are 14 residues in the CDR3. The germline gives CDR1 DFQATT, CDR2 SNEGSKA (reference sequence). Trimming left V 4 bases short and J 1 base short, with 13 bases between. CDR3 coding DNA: TGCAGTGCTAAGCAAGGGGGACCGAACACTGAAGCTTTCTTT. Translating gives CSAKQGGPNTEAFF.

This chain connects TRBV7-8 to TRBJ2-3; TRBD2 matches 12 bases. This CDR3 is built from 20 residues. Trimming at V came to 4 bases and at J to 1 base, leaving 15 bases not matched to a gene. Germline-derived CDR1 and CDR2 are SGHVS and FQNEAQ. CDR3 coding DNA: TGTGCCAGCAGCTGGAGAGTAGGGGCTAGCGGGGGGGCAGGCACAGATACGCAGTATTTT. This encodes CASSWRVGASGGAGTDTQYF.

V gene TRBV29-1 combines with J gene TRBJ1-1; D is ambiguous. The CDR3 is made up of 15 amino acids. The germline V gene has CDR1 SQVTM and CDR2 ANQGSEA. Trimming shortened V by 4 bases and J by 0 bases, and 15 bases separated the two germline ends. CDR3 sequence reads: CSVASPTTMNTEAFF. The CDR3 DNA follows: TGCAGCGTTGCCAGCCCAACAACGATGAACACTGAAGCTTTCTTT.

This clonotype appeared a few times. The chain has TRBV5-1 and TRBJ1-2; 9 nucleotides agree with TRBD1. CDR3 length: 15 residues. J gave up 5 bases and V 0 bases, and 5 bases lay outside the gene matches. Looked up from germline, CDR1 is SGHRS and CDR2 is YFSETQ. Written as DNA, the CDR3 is TGCGCCAGCAGCTTGGCCATCGGGACAGGGTATGGCTACACCTTC. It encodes CASSLAIGTGYGYTF.

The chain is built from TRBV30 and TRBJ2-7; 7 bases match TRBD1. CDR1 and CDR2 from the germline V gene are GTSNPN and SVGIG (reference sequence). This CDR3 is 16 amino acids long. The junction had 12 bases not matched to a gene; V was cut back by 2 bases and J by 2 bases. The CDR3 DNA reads TGTGCCTGGAGTCCCCGACCGACAGGGAATCCCTACGAGCAGTACTTC. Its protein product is CAWSPRPTGNPYEQYF. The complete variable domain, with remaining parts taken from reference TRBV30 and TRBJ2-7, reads SQTIHQWPATLVQPVGSPLSLECTVEGTSNPNLYWYRQAAGRGLQLLFYSVGIGQISSEVPQNLSASRPQDRQFILSSKKLLLSDSGFYLCAWSPRPTGNPYEQYFGPGTRLTVT.

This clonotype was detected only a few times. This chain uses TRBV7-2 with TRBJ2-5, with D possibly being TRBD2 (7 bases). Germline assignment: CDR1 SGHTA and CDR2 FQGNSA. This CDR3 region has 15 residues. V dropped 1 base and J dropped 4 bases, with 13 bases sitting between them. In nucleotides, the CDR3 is TGTGCCAGCAGCTTAGGAGGGGGGGCCGGAGAGACCCAGTACTTC. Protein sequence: CASSLGGGAGETQYF.

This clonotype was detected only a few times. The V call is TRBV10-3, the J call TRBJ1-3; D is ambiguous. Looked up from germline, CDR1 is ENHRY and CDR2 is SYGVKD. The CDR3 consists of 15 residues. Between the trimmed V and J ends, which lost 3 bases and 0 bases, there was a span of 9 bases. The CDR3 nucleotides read TGTGCCATCAGTGAATGGACGAACTCTGGAAACACCATATATTTT. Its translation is CAISEWTNSGNTIYF.

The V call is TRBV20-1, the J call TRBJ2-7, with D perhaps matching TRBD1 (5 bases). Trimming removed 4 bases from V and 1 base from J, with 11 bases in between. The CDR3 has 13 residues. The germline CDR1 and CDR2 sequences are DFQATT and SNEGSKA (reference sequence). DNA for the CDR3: TGCAGTGCTAACCCGACAGTTTCCTACGAGCAGTACTTC. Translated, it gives CSANPTVSYEQYF.

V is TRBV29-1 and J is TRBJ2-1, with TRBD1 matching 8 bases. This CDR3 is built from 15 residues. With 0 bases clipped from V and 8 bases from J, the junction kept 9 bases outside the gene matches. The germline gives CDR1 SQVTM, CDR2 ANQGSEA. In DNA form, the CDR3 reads TGCAGCGTTGAAGAATTGGACAGGGAAGGTTATGAGCAGTTCTTC. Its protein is CSVEELDREGYEQFF.

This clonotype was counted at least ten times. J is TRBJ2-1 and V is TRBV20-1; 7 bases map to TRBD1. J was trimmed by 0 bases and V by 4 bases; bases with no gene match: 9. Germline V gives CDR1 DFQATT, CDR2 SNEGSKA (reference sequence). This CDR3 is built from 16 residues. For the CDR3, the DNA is TGCAGTGCTATCCACAGGGGAAAAAGCTCCTACAATGAGCAGTTCTTC. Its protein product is CSAIHRGKSSYNEQFF.

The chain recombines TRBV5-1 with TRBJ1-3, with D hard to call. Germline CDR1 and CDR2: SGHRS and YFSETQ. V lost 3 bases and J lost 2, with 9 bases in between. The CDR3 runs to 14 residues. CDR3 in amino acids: CASSYETTGNTIYF. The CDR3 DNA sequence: TGCGCCAGCAGCTACGAGACGACTGGAAACACCATATATTTT. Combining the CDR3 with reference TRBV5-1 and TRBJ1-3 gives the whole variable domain KAGVTQTPRYLIKTRGQQVTLSCSPISGHRSVSWYQQTPGQGLQFLFEYFSETQRNKGNFPGRFSGRQFSNSRSEMNVSTLELGDSALYLCASSYETTGNTIYFGEGSWLTVV.